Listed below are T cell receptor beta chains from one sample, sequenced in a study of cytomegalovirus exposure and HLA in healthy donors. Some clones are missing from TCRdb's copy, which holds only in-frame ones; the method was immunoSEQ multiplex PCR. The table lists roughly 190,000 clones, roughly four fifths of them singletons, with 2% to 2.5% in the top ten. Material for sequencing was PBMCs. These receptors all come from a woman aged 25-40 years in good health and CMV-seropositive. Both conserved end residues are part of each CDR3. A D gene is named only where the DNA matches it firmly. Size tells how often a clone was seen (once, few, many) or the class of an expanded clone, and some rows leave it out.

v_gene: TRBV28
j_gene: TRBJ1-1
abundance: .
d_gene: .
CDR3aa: CASSLFMGTFGFPNTEAFF
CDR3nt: TGTGCCAGCAGTTTATTTATGGGGACATTTGGTTTTCCAAACACTGAAGCTTTCTTT

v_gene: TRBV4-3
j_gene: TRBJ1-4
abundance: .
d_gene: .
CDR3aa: CASSQDTAGKLFF
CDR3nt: TGCGCCAGCAGCCAGGATACAGCGGGAAAACTGTTTTTT

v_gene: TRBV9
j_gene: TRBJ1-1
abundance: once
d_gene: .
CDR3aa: CASSVEGRNTEAFF
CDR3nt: TGTGCCAGCAGCGTAGAAGGGAGGAACACTGAAGCTTTCTTT

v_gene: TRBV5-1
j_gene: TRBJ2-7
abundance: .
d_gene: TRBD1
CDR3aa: CASSFTGTGAYEQYF
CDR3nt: TGCGCCAGCAGCTTCACCGGGACAGGGGCCTACGAGCAGTACTTC

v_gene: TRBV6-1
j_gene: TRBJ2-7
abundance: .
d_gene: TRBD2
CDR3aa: CASSEGGSGPYEQYF
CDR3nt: TGTGCCAGCAGTGAGGGGGGGTCCGGACCCTACGAGCAGTACTTC

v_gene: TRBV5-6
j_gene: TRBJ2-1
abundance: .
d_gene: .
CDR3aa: CASSFGPGNNEQFF
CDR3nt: TGTGCCAGCAGCTTTGGTCCCGGGAACAATGAGCAGTTCTTC

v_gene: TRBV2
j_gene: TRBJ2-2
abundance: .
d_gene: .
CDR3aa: CASTGTSLSNTGELFF
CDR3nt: TGTGCCAGCACCGGGACAAGCCTGTCGAACACCGGGGAGCTGTTTTTT

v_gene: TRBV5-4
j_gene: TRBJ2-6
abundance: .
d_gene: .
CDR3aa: CASRTDFSGANVLTF
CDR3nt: TGTGCCAGCAGGACGGACTTCTCTGGGGCCAACGTCCTGACTTTC

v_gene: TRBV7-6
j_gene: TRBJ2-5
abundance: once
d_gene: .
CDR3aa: CASSLVAQGETQYF
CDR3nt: TGTGCCAGCAGCTTAGTGGCCCAGGGAGAGACCCAGTACTTC

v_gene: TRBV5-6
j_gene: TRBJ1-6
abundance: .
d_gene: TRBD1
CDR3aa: CASSLGQGNSPLHF
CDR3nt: TGTGCCAGCAGCTTGGGACAGGGGAATTCACCCCTCCACTTT

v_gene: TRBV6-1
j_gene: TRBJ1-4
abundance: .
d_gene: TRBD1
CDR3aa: CATRTGLEKLFF
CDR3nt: TGTGCCACCCGGACAGGGTTAGAAAAACTGTTTTTT

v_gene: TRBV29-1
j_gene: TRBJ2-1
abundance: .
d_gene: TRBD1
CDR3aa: CSVARQGNEQFF
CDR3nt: TGCAGCGTTGCTCGACAGGGAAATGAGCAGTTCTTC

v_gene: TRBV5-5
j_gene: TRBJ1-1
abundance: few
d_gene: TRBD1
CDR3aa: CASSPSGTGATEAFF
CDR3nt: TGTGCCAGCAGCCCGTCCGGGACAGGGGCCACTGAAGCTTTCTTT

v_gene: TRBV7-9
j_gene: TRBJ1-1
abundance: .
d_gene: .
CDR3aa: CASSRESNTEAFF
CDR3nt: TGTGCCAGCAGCCGGGAATCTAACACTGAAGCTTTCTTT

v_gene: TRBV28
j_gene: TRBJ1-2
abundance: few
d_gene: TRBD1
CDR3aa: CASRQVGGTEFYNGYTF
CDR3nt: TGTGCCAGCCGTCAAGTAGGCGGGACAGAGTTTTATAATGGCTACACCTTC

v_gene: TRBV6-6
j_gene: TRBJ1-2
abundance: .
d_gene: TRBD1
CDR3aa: CASSQTTGVANYGYTF
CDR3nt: TGTGCCAGCAGCCAAACGACAGGGGTAGCTAACTATGGCTACACCTTC

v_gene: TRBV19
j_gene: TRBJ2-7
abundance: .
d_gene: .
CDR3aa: CASSKGLSNEQYF
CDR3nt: TGTGCCAGTAGTAAGGGACTCAGTAACGAGCAGTACTTC

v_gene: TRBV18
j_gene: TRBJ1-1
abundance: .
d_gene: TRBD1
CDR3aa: CASSPGGGADTEAFF
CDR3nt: TGTGCCAGCTCACCAGGAGGGGGCGCGGACACTGAAGCTTTCTTT

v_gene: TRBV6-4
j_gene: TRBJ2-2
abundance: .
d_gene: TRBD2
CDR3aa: CASSEGLAYGELFF
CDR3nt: TGTGCCAGCAGCGAAGGACTAGCTTACGGGGAGCTGTTTTTT

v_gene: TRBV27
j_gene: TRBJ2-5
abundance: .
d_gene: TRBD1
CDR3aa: CASSYARGQGASSRETQYF
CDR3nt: TGTGCCAGCAGCTATGCCAGGGGACAGGGGGCGTCAAGTAGGGAGACCCAGTACTTC

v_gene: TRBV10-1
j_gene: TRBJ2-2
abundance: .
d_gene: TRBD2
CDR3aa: CASSALAGGNTGELFF
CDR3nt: TGCGCCAGCAGTGCCCTAGCGGGAGGAAACACCGGGGAGCTGTTTTTT

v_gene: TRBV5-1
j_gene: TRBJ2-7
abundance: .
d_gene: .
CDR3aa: CASSSQTDSYEQYF
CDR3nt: TGCGCCAGCAGCTCCCAGACAGACTCCTACGAGCAGTACTTC

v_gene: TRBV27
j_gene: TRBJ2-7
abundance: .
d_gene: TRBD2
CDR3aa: CASSFGAGGTYEQYF
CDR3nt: TGTGCCAGCAGTTTCGGTGCGGGAGGGACCTACGAGCAGTACTTC

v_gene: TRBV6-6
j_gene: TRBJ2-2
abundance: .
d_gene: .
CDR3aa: CASSEVGSTGELFF
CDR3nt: TGTGCCAGCAGTGAGGTGGGGAGCACCGGGGAGCTGTTTTTT

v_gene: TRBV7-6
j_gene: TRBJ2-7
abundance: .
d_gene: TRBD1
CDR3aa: CASSWDSKHEQYF
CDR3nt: TGTGCCAGCAGCTGGGACAGCAAACACGAGCAGTACTTC

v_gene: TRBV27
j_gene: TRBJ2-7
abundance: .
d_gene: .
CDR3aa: CASSSRASSYEQYF
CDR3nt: TGTGCCAGCAGTTCCCGGGCTAGCAGCTACGAGCAGTACTTC

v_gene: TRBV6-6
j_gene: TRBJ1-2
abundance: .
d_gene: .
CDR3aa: CASSYPGQSYGYTF
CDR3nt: TGTGCCAGCAGTTACCCTGGGCAGAGCTATGGCTACACCTTC

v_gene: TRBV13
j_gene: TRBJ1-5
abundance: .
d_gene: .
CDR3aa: CASSSAGSNQPQHF
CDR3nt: TGTGCCAGCAGCTCCGCAGGAAGCAATCAGCCCCAGCATTTT

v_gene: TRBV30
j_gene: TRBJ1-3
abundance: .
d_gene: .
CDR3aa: CAWSVGQGRATIYF
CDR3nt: TGTGCCTGGAGTGTTGGTCAGGGTAGAGCCACCATATATTTT

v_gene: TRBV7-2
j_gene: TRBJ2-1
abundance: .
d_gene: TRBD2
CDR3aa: CASSSYSSGSSYNEQFF
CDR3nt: TGTGCCAGCAGCTCCTACTCTAGCGGGAGCTCCTACAATGAGCAGTTCTTC

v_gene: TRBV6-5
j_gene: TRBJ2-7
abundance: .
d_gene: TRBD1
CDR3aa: CASTGTGGYEQYF
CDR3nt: TGTGCCAGCACCGGGACAGGGGGTTACGAGCAGTACTTC

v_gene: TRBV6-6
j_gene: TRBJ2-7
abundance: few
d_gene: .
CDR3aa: CAIRGDKSYEQYF
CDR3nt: TGTGCCATCCGAGGAGATAAGTCCTACGAGCAGTACTTC

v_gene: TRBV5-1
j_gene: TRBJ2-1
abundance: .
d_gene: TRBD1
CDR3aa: CASSWDSSSYNEQFF
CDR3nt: TGCGCCAGCAGCTGGGACAGTAGCTCCTACAATGAGCAGTTCTTC

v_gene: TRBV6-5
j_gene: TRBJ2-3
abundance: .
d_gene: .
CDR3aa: CASSYQGKGTDTQYF
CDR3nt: TGTGCCAGCAGTTACCAGGGGAAGGGAACAGATACGCAGTATTTT

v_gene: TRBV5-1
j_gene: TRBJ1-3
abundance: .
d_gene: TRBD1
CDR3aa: CASSSGQANSGNTIYF
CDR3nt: TGCGCCAGCAGCTCGGGACAGGCGAACTCTGGAAACACCATATATTTT

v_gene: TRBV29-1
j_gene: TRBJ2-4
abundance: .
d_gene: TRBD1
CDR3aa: CSALYPGQGRNIQYF
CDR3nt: TGCAGCGCCCTATATCCTGGACAGGGAAGAAACATTCAGTACTTC

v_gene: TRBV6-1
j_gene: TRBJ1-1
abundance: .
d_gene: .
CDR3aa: CASSENQGGGEAFF
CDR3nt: TGTGCCAGCAGTGAAAATCAGGGCGGCGGTGAAGCTTTCTTT

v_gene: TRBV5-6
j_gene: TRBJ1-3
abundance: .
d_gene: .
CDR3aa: CASSRGTQRGSGNTIYF
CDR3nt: TGTGCCAGCAGCCGGGGGACCCAGCGGGGCTCTGGAAACACCATATATTTT

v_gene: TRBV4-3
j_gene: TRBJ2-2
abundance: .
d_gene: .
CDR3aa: CASSQGREVGRELFF
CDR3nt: TGCGCCAGCAGCCAAGGAAGGGAGGTAGGGCGGGAGCTGTTTTTT

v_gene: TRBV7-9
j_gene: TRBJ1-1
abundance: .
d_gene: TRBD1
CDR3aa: CASSSTGGNTEAFF
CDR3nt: TGTGCCAGCAGCTCGACAGGGGGGAACACTGAAGCTTTCTTT

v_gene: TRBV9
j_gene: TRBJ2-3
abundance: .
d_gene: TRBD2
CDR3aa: CASSVVSGRGRDTQYF
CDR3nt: TGTGCCAGCAGCGTAGTAAGCGGGAGGGGGCGAGATACGCAGTATTTT

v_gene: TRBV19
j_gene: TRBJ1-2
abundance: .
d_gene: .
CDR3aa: CASSIGQWNGYTF
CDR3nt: TGTGCCAGTAGTATAGGACAGTGGAATGGCTACACCTTC

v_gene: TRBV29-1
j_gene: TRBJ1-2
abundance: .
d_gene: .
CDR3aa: CSVGISDIYGYTF
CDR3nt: TGCAGCGTTGGTATCTCGGACATCTATGGCTACACCTTC

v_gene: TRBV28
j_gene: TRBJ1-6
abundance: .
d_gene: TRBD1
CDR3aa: CASRPGTVYNSPLHF
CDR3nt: TGTGCCAGCAGGCCCGGGACAGTCTATAATTCACCCCTCCACTTT

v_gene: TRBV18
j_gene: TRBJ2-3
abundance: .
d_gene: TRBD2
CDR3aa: CASSPPPASGRTDTQYF
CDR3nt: TGTGCCAGCTCACCACCTCCTGCTAGCGGTCGCACAGATACGCAGTATTTT

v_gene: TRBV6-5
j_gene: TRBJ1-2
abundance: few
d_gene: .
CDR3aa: CASSNLQGAGYTF
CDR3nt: TGTGCCAGCAGTAATCTTCAGGGTGCTGGCTACACCTTC

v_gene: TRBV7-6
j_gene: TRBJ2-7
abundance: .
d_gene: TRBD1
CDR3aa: CASSLQGESSYEQYF
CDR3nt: TGTGCCAGCAGCTTACAGGGGGAGAGCTCCTACGAGCAGTACTTC

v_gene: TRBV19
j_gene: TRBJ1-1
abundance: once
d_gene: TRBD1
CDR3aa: CASRIATGVTEAFF
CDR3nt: TGTGCCAGTAGGATTGCGACAGGGGTCACTGAAGCTTTCTTT

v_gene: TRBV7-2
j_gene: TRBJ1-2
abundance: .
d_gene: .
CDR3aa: CASSLARDSGYGYTF
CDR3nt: TGTGCCAGCAGCTTAGCGCGGGATTCAGGGTATGGCTACACCTTC

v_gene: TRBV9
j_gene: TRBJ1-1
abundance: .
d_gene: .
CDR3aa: CASSVDALQNTEAFF
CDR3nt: TGTGCCAGCAGCGTTGATGCCTTACAGAACACTGAAGCTTTCTTT

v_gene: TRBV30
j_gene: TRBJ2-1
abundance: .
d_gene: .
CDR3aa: CAFSRASSFGVNEQFF
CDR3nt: TGTGCCTTCTCCAGGGCCTCCTCCTTTGGAGTCAATGAGCAGTTCTTC